This entry lists 24 T cell receptor beta chains sequenced from one sample in a study of cytomegalovirus exposure and HLA in healthy donors. The primer mix had 60 Vbeta and 13 Jbeta primers. The protocol was immunoSEQ multiplex PCR, while the TCRdb copy is restricted to in-frame clones and leaves out a portion. This table holds roughly 110,000 clones, about four fifths found once. Sequencing was done on a sample of PBMCs. These receptor sequences come from a man aged 25 to 40 in good health and CMV-seropositive.

The chain links TRBV4-2 to TRBJ2-3, with D perhaps TRBD2 (6 bases). The CDR3 is made up of 12 amino acids. CDR1 is LGHNA, CDR2 YNFKEQ, per germline. Trimming took 4 bases from V and 5 from J, leaving 7 bases between them. The CDR3 DNA is TGTGCCAGCAGCCCGGGAGTAGATACGCAGTATTTT. Protein: CASSPGVDTQYF.

This clone has a handful of counts. The V and J genes are TRBV6-5 and TRBJ2-2; 7 bases line up with TRBD2. The ends lost 5 bases at V and 1 base at J; junction bases unmatched: 4. The CDR3 spans 15 residues. Germline V CDR1 and CDR2: MNHEY, SVGAGI. Here the CDR3 DNA reads TGTGCCAGCAGTACGGGACTACTGAACACCGGGGAGCTGTTTTTT. This sequence encodes CASSTGLLNTGELFF.

The chain combines TRBV6-1 with TRBJ2-2; D is perhaps TRBD1 (6 bases). This CDR3 contains 15 residues. The V and J ends lost 3 bases and 1 base respectively, with 9 bases between them. Per the germline V gene, CDR1 is MNHNS and CDR2 is SASEGT. The CDR3 sequence: CASSDKGENTGELFF. The CDR3 nucleotides are TGTGCCAGCAGTGATAAGGGGGAGAACACCGGGGAGCTGTTTTTT.

The chain couples TRBV6-1 to TRBJ1-3, with TRBD1 identical over 8 bases. With 2 bases clipped from V and 2 bases from J, the junction kept 8 bases outside the gene matches. The germline V gene has CDR1 MNHNS and CDR2 SASEGT. This CDR3 is built from 17 residues. The CDR3 reads CASSEPGRGPAGNTIYF. CDR3 coding DNA: TGTGCCAGCAGTGAACCGGGCAGGGGGCCGGCTGGAAACACCATATATTTT.

The chain joins TRBV9 to TRBJ2-3, with 12 bases aligning to TRBD2. The CDR3 runs to 17 residues. The junction had 9 bases not matched to a gene; V was cut back by 0 bases and J by 7 bases. Germline lookup yields CDR1 SGDLS and CDR2 YYNGEE. CDR3 nucleotides: TGTGCCAGCAGCGTAGCTCCCACTAGCGGGGGGATGAATACGCAGTATTTT. Amino acid sequence: CASSVAPTSGGMNTQYF.

The chain couples TRBV2 to TRBJ2-7; 7 bases map to TRBD1. J gave up 6 bases and V 4 bases, and 6 bases lay outside the gene matches. The germline V gene encodes CDR1 SNHLY and CDR2 FYNNEI. The CDR3 has 13 amino acids. The CDR3 bases are TGTGCCAGCAGTGCGACAGGGTTGACCGAGCAGTACGTC. It codes for CASSATGLTEQYV.

A few counts support this clone. This sequence joins TRBV6-5 and TRBJ1-1, with D hard to call. The CDR3 runs 14 residues. Between the trimmed V and J ends, which lost 0 bases and 0 bases, there was a span of 5 bases. Germline lookup yields CDR1 MNHEY and CDR2 SVGAGI. CDR3 region: CASSYSHMNTEAFF. Written as DNA, the CDR3 is TGTGCCAGCAGTTACTCCCACATGAACACTGAAGCTTTCTTT.

This clone was observed a single time. The V gene is TRBV10-2, the J gene TRBJ2-7, with 8 bases aligning to TRBD2. After removal of 6 bases from V and 6 bases from J, the junction contained 10 bases not matched to a gene. CDR1 and CDR2 (germline): WSHSY, SAAADI. The CDR3 runs to 14 residues. DNA for the CDR3: TGCGCCAGCAGGGATCCGGGACTAGATGGCGAGCAGTACTTC. Protein: CASRDPGLDGEQYF.

The chain carries TRBV5-1 and TRBJ1-6; D uncertain. V lost 0 bases and J lost 7, with 11 bases in between. This CDR3 contains 15 residues. CDR1 is SGHRS, CDR2 YFSETQ, per germline. This chain's CDR3 is CASSLDGGLNSPLHF. Here the CDR3 DNA reads TGCGCCAGCAGCTTGGATGGTGGGCTCAATTCACCCCTCCACTTT.

CDR3 DNA: TGTGCCAGCAAGAAGACAGGGGATGAAAAACTGTTTTTT. Protein: CASKKTGDEKLFF. V is TRBV11-3 and J is TRBJ1-4, with 8 bases aligning to TRBD1. This CDR3 contains 13 residues. The junction had 4 bases not matched to a gene; V was cut back by 7 bases and J by 6 bases. Looked up from germline, CDR1 is SGHNT and CDR2 is YENEEA.

As for this clone: Germline and junction disagree at one end, which may indicate a read error. CDR3 sequence (DNA): TGTGCCTGGAGTGAGTCGGGAGGATTGCTCTTC. Amino acids: CAWSESGGLLF. V usage is TRBV30 and J usage is TRBJ2-1; 7 bases are shared with TRBD2. The germline V gene has CDR1 GTSNPN and CDR2 SVGIG (reference sequence). This CDR3 is built from 11 residues.

The V call is TRBV27, the J call TRBJ2-1; 7 bases are a match to TRBD1. Germline values: CDR1 MNHEY, CDR2 SMNVEV (reference sequence). The CDR3 length is 17 residues. V lost 3 bases, J lost 6 bases, and 14 bases stayed unmatched. CDR3 loop: CASSFDLPGQLVNEQFF. CDR3 in DNA: TGTGCCAGCAGTTTCGATCTGCCGGGACAGTTGGTCAATGAGCAGTTCTTC.

This clone was counted a few times. J is TRBJ2-5 and V is TRBV18; TRBD2 matches at 14 bases. Germline-derived CDR1 and CDR2 are KGHSH and LQKENI. The CDR3 length is 17 residues. V was pared by 2 bases and J by 2 bases, with 4 bases of the junction left unmatched. The CDR3 spells CASSPGTSGSGQETQYF. Written as DNA, the CDR3 is TGTGCCAGCTCACCAGGGACTAGCGGGAGTGGGCAAGAGACCCAGTACTTC. Full variable domain (outside the CDR3, taken from reference TRBV18 and TRBJ2-5): NAGVMQNPRHLVRRRGQEARLRCSPMKGHSHVYWYRQLPEEGLKFMVYLQKENIIDESGMPKERFSAEFPKEGPSILRIQQVVRGDSAAYFCASSPGTSGSGQETQYFGPGTRLLVL.

The chain joins TRBV28 to TRBJ2-1, with a weak D call TRBD1 (6 bases). Germline CDR1 MDHEN, CDR2 SYDVKM. V lost 4 bases to trimming and J lost 5 bases, with 18 bases between them. This CDR3 is built from 16 residues. The CDR3 DNA reads TGTGCCAGCAGTTCCTTCGGTGCAGGGGAAGACAATGAGCAGTTCTTC. As protein: CASSSFGAGEDNEQFF. Full variable domain (remainder filled in from reference TRBV28 and TRBJ2-1): DVKVTQSSRYLVKRTGEKVFLECVQDMDHENMFWYRQDPGLGLRLIYFSYDVKMKEKGDIPEGYSVSREKKERFSLILESASTNQTSMYLCASSSFGAGEDNEQFFGPGTRLTVL.

This chain uses TRBV7-6 with TRBJ2-1, with 9 nucleotides matching TRBD2. The CDR3 is made up of 16 amino acids. Trimming cost V 0 bases and J 5 bases; bases outside gene matches: 5. In germline, CDR1 is SGHVS, CDR2 FNYEAQ. The CDR3 region is CASSLARLAGNNEQFF. CDR3 DNA sequence: TGTGCCAGCAGCTTAGCACGGCTAGCGGGGAACAATGAGCAGTTCTTC.

A remark on this clone: The junction differs from germline at one of its ends, possibly a read error. The V call is TRBV7-9, the J call TRBJ2-5; 9 bases align to TRBD1. Looked up from germline, CDR1 is SEHNR and CDR2 is FQNEAQ (reference sequence). The CDR3 consists of 16 residues. In nucleotides, the CDR3 is TGTTCCAGCAGCTCTGGACAGGGGCTCCTCGGGGAGACCCAGTACTTC. As protein: CSSSSGQGLLGETQYF.

The J gene is TRBJ1-1, the V gene TRBV5-6, with 7 bases lining up with TRBD1. V lost 8 bases to trimming and J lost 4 bases; unmatched junction nucleotides: 5. CDR1 SGHDT and CDR2 YYEEEE come from the germline V gene. This CDR3 spans 12 amino acids. CDR3 sequence reads: CASSTGATEAFF. Written as DNA, the CDR3 is TGTGCCAGTAGCACAGGGGCCACTGAAGCTTTCTTT.

The gene calls are TRBV5-4 and TRBJ1-2, with 8 positions matching TRBD1. The V segment lost 6 bases and the J segment 3 bases; nucleotides outside the gene matches: 4. This CDR3 has 13 residues. Germline V gene sequence: CDR1 SGHNT, CDR2 YYREEE (reference sequence). CDR3 residues: CASKDREDYGYTF. The CDR3 DNA reads TGTGCCAGCAAGGACAGGGAGGACTATGGCTACACCTTC.

This rearrangement joins TRBV7-6 to TRBJ1-4; possible D gene TRBD1, 6 bases. Deletions cut 1 base from V and 5 bases from J, with 17 bases between. The germline V gene has CDR1 SGHVS and CDR2 FNYEAQ. This CDR3 comprises 17 residues. CDR3 bases: TGTGCCAGCAGCTTAGACATTCACGGACAGAGAAATGAAAAACTGTTTTTT. Translating it yields CASSLDIHGQRNEKLFF. The complete variable domain, with remaining parts taken from reference TRBV7-6 and TRBJ1-4, reads GAGVSQSPRYKVTKRGQDVALRCDPISGHVSLYWYRQALGQGPEFLTYFNYEAQQDKSGLPNDRFSAERPEGSISTLTIQRTEQRDSAMYRCASSLDIHGQRNEKLFFGSGTQLSVL.

This sequence joins TRBV29-1 and TRBJ2-2; 7 bases are shared with TRBD1. This CDR3 is built from 16 residues. V trimming: 6 bases; J trimming: 3 bases; junction bases outside the gene matches: 13. Germline V gene data show CDR1 as SQVTM and CDR2 as ANQGSEA. DNA of the CDR3: TGCAGCGTCCCCGGGCGAGGGGGCGCGGACACCGGGGAGCTGTTTTTT. Protein: CSVPGRGGADTGELFF.

The gene calls are TRBV6-5 and TRBJ1-5; perhaps TRBD1 as D (6 bases). With 9 bases removed from V and 15 bases from J, the gap between germline ends came to 15 bases. The CDR3 extends over 10 amino acids. Per the germline V gene, CDR1 is MNHEY and CDR2 is SVGAGI. This CDR3 is CARTRGHSHF. In DNA, the CDR3 is TGTGCCAGAACACGGGGACACTCGCATTTT.

This chain joins TRBV10-3 and TRBJ1-1, with D hard to call. The CDR3 spans 14 residues. Germline V gene sequence: CDR1 ENHRY, CDR2 SYGVKD. Trimming cost V 4 bases and J 0 bases, with 9 bases left between them. CDR3 sequence reads: CAISVQNMNTEAFF. CDR3 coding DNA: TGTGCCATCAGTGTACAGAATATGAACACTGAAGCTTTCTTT.

This clone was counted a single time. This rearrangement joins TRBV2 to TRBJ1-4; perhaps TRBD1 as D (6 bases). Trimming removed 8 bases at V and 8 bases at J, with 15 bases between. In germline, CDR1 is SNHLY, CDR2 FYNNEI. This CDR3 spans 13 amino acids. The CDR3 sequence is CASGYREGEKLFF. The DNA for the CDR3 is TGTGCCAGCGGATACAGGGAGGGCGAAAAACTGTTTTTT.

The chain combines TRBV2 with TRBJ1-1, with 8 bases identical to TRBD1. The CDR3 length is 14 residues. J was trimmed by 5 bases and V by 3 bases; bases with no gene match: 5. The V gene's germline CDR1 is SNHLY and CDR2 FYNNEI. CDR3 nucleotides: TGTGCCAGCAGTGAGCGGACAGGGAGGACTGAAGCTTTCTTT. Amino acids: CASSERTGRTEAFF.